Listed below are T cell receptor beta chains from one sample, sequenced in a study of CD8 T cells in Susac syndrome. TCRdb reprocessed the immunoSEQ multiplex PCR reads with MiXCR, giving one entry per CDR3 protein. The table shows about 250,000 distinct CDR3 sequences, with just under 95% occurring only once. Material for sequencing was CD4+ T cells from PBMCs. The source is a human donor with multiple sclerosis. Both conserved end residues are part of each CDR3. The D gene is left open where the match is weak. Part of the rows lack a size; the others show once, few, many or a class for expanded clones.

cdr3_nt	cdr3_aa	clone_size	d_call	cdr3_length	v_call	j_call
TGTGCCAGTAGTTCACAGGGCGGAAATTCACCCCTCCACTTT	CASSSQGGNSPLHF	.	.	14	TRBV19	TRBJ1-6
TGTGCCTGGAGTGTAATAGTGGGGGTCACTGAAGCTTTCTTT	CAWSVIVGVTEAFF	few	.	14	TRBV30	TRBJ1-1
TGTGCCAGCAGTTTTGCGTGGGGGGTCGGGGAGCTGTTTTTT	CASSFAWGVGELFF	.	.	14	TRBV12-3/TRBV12-4	TRBJ2-2
TGTGCCAGCAGCCAGAACAGCGCCAGAGAGACCCAGTACTTC	CASSQNSARETQYF	once	.	14	TRBV3-1	TRBJ2-5
TGTGCCAGCAGTCCAATAATCGAGACCCAGTACTTC	CASSPIIETQYF	.	.	12	TRBV2	TRBJ2-5
TGTGCCAGCAAGCAGAGGACAGGGAACACCGGGGAGCTGTTTTTT	CASKQRTGNTGELFF	.	TRBD1	15	TRBV27	TRBJ2-2
TGTGCCAGCAGTGACTGGGTGAACACTGAAGCTTTCTTT	CASSDWVNTEAFF	.	.	13	TRBV6-1	TRBJ1-1
TGTGCCAGCTCACCAAGCTTGAGCGGGGTCACAGATACGCAGTATTTT	CASSPSLSGVTDTQYF	.	TRBD2	16	TRBV18	TRBJ2-3
TGTGCCACCAGTGATTGGAACACTGAAGCTTTCTTT	CATSDWNTEAFF	.	.	12	TRBV24-1	TRBJ1-1
TGTGCCAGCAACTTCTACGGGGGGCCAGATACGCAGTATTTT	CASNFYGGPDTQYF	.	.	14	TRBV28	TRBJ2-3
TGCAGTGCTAGAAAGGGCGCGAACACCGGGGAGCTGTTTTTT	CSARKGANTGELFF	.	.	14	TRBV20-1	TRBJ2-2
TGTGCCAGCAGACCTTCAGGGCCCACCGGGGAGCTGTTTTTT	CASRPSGPTGELFF	.	.	14	TRBV6-1	TRBJ2-2
TGTGCCAGCAGTGTTTTATCCGATCAGCCCCAGCATTTT	CASSVLSDQPQHF	.	.	13	TRBV6-1	TRBJ1-5
TGTGCCTGCAGTCGGGGCAGTGAAAAACTGTTTTTT	CACSRGSEKLFF	once	.	12	TRBV30	TRBJ1-4
TGTGCCAGCAGCTCTGGTATGGCTAGCGGGAGTAGGACCTACAATGAGCAGTTCTTC	CASSSGMASGSRTYNEQFF	once	TRBD2	19	TRBV7-9	TRBJ2-1
TGCAGCGTGAAACAGGGGGCCGGTGGCACTGAAGCTTTCTTT	CSVKQGAGGTEAFF	.	TRBD1	14	TRBV29-1	TRBJ1-1
TGTGCCAGCAGCCAAACACCGGGGACAGCGAACACCGGGGAGCTGTTTTTT	CASSQTPGTANTGELFF	.	TRBD1	17	TRBV7-3	TRBJ2-2
TGTGCCAGCTCACCAACTTTCGGGGAGACCCAGTACTTC	CASSPTFGETQYF	.	.	13	TRBV18	TRBJ2-5
TGCGCCAGCAGCTTCACAGGGAAGGTGAACACCGGGGAGCTGTTTTTT	CASSFTGKVNTGELFF	.	.	16	TRBV5-1	TRBJ2-2
TGTGCCAGCAGCCAAGACCCGGCTAGGGGCCAGTATTTT	CASSQDPARGQYF	.	.	13	TRBV4-2	TRBJ2-3
TGTGCCAGTAGTATCCGGGGCGGAGGCTACACCTTC	CASSIRGGGYTF	.	.	12	TRBV19	TRBJ1-2
TGCAGCGTTGCGGCGGGAGATACGCAGTATTTT	CSVAAGDTQYF	once	.	11	TRBV29-1	TRBJ2-3
TGTGCCAGCAGCGAGGGGACAGGGGGTGAGCAGTTCTTC	CASSEGTGGEQFF	.	TRBD1	13	TRBV5-4	TRBJ2-1
TGTGCCAGTAGTATAATGGCAGGATACAATGAGCAGTTCTTC	CASSIMAGYNEQFF	.	.	14	TRBV19	TRBJ2-1
TGCGCCAGCAGCTTGGAAGGGGCCCGTCTCCGGGAGCAGTTCTTC	CASSLEGARLREQFF	.	.	15	TRBV5-1	TRBJ2-1